This T cell receptor (beta chain) was observed in a study (dated by TCRdb to 2014 to 2015). Study-level background: The study set out to test whether tumor-infiltrating Tregs in breast cancer get recruited from blood Tregs or are instead converted in situ from other CD4+ T cell subsets.

To purify naive CD4+ T cells, the Miltenyi Naive CD4+ T Cell Isolation kit was used, and CD25 microbeads served to deplete Tregs. Tregs, naive and memory CD4+ T cells from tumor, blood and ipsilateral draining lymph nodes of 5 or 6 breast cancer patients underwent full-length TCR alpha and beta sequencing. Tumor tissue and lymph nodes obtained by ipsilateral axillary dissection were perfused with PBS, cut into small pieces and digested using collagenase I and hyaluronidase. Sorted cell populations were confirmed by FACS to exceed 90% purity. Full-length TCR variable regions were amplified by 5' RACE PCR using constant-region reverse primers, and then by semi-nested PCR using Nested Universal Primer A. Using the ReliaPrep RNA Cell Miniprep System, total RNA was extracted, and the SMARTer RACE 5'/3' Kit was then used to reverse transcribe the RNA into 5'RACE-ready cDNA. Multiplex adaptors were used to barcode the full-length TCR alpha and beta libraries, which were then sequenced on an Illumina MiSeq. For the original study's pipeline: For each of nine subset-tissue groups, sequencing data from the five patients were pooled, and the groups were compared by unsupervised clustering of TCR gene usage. Repertoire similarity was calculated with the Morisita-Horn index, weighting shared sequences by their contribution to each repertoire. TCRdb reworked the public reads: Q25 trimming with fastp, MiXCR clone assembly, productive beta chains retained. Every entry covers one CDR3 protein and lists the most common genes and DNA from its rows. TCRdb's processing, not the authors', yielded these V and J calls. This sample comprises nearly 55,000 distinct CDR3 sequences, 24% of them detected only once. 2.5% to 4% of the sample lies in the top ten.

Concerning this clonotype: Its antigen has not been determined. Base-call qualities are not available, and no considerably larger clone is one nucleotide away.

Overall study results and their limits: Tumor-infiltrating Treg TCR alpha and beta sequences overlapped most with tumor naive CD4+ T cells, then with blood naive CD4+ T cells. The TCR gene usage of tumor memory CD4+ T cells clustered together with blood and lymph node memory CD4+ cells and with lymph node naive CD4+ cells. Validation in the larger cohort was restricted to a single TCR beta V-J rearrangement rather than whole repertoires.

Sequenced: tumor-infiltrating naive CD4+ T cells sorted from the breast tumor. Taken with the paper, the label for cell subset or site translates to: naive CD4+ T cells, CD4+CD45RA+CD25-. The TCR originated in a female donor with breast cancer.

CDR3 region: CARSLTRGCTDTQYF. The nucleotides read TGTGCCAGAAGCTTGACTCGGGGTTGCACAGATACGCAGTATTTT. This receptor chain uses TRBV5-3 and TRBJ2-3; TRBD2 might be the D gene, on 5 matching bases. TRBV5-3 is treated as an ORF (open reading frame) with a function not yet certain. The CDR3 measures 15 amino acids from cysteine to phenylalanine. Only the CDR3 portion is preserved as DNA: 45 bases, with reading frame beginning at the first base. V is clipped by 1 base and J by 1 base, and the sequence between their germline boundaries is 10 bases long.